This paragraph covers one T cell receptor beta chain sequence. This entry comes from a study of cytomegalovirus exposure and HLA in healthy donors. The CDR3 totals 15 residues. The V and J ends lost 1 base and 0 bases respectively, with 10 bases between them. Germline V gene data show CDR1 as SGDLS and CDR2 as YYNGEE. Clones were sequenced by immunoSEQ multiplex PCR, and TCRdb holds only the in-frame ones, with some missing. The repertoire holds some 45,000 clones, 94% seen once, with 7.8% in the top ten. Sequencing was performed on PBMCs. The origin of this receptor is a woman under 30 in good health and CMV-seropositive. The chain is built from TRBV9 and TRBJ1-2; D unresolved. The DNA for the CDR3 is TGTGCCAGCAGCGTAAGTGCCTTAGCTAACTATGGCTACACCTTC. Translating it yields CASSVSALANYGYTF.